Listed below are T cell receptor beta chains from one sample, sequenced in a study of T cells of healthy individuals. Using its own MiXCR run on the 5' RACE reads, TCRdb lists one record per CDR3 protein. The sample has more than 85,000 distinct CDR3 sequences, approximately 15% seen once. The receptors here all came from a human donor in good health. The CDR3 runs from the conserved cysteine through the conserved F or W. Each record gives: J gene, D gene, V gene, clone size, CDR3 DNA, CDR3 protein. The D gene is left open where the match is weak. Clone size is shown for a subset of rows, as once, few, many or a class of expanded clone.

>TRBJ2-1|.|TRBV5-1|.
TGCGCCAGCAGCTTTTCAGGGGTGAAGTTCTTC
CASSFSGVKFF
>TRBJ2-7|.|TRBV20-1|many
TGCAGTGCTAGAGATTACAGGGACCTCCGCGAGCAGTACTTC
CSARDYRDLREQYF
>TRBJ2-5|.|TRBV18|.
TGTGCCAGCAGCACTAACAGAGAGACCCAGTACTTC
CASSTNRETQYF
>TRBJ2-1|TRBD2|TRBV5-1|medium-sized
TGCGCCAGCAGGGAAGTACTAGCGGCCTACAATGAGCAGTTCTTC
CASREVLAAYNEQFF
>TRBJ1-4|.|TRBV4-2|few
TGTGCCAGCAGCCACACACAGGCAACTAATGAAAAACTGTTTTTT
CASSHTQATNEKLFF
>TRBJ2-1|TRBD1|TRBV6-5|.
TGTGCCAGCGGAGACCGGGACAGTGAGTTCTTC
CASGDRDSEFF
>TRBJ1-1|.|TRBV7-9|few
TGTGCCAGCAGCCCCCTGGTAGGGGCCAACCGAGAAGCTTTCTTT
CASSPLVGANREAFF
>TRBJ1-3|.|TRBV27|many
TGTGCCAGCAGCCCATCCGGGGACTCTGGAAACACCATATATTTT
CASSPSGDSGNTIYF
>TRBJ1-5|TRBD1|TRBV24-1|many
TGTGCCACCAGTGATGGACAGGGGACCCAGCCCCAGCATTTT
CATSDGQGTQPQHF
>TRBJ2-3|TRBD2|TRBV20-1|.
TGCAGTGCCCGGACTAGCGGCGATACGCAGTATTTT
CSARTSGDTQYF
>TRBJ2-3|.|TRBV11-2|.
TGTGCCAGCAGCAAAAGTAGCACAGATACGCAGTATTTT
CASSKSSTDTQYF
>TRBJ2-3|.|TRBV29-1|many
TGCAGCGTTGAAGAAGGTGATACGCAGTATTTT
CSVEEGDTQYF
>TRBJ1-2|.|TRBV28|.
TGTGCCAGCAGTTTTGGGCAGGGCGGTAACTATGGCTACACCTTC
CASSFGQGGNYGYTF
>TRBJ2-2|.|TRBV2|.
TGTGCCAGCAGTGAAGCCAGGGCCGGGGAGCTGTTTTTT
CASSEARAGELFF
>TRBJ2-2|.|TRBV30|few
TGTGCCTGGAAAGCAGGGGCGAACACCGGGGAGCTGTTTTTT
CAWKAGANTGELFF
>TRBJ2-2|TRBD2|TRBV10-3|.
TGTGCCACCCGGACTAGCGGTAACATGATCTCCGGGGAGCTGTTTTTT
CATRTSGNMISGELFF
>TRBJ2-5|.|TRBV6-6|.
TGTGCCAGCAGTTATCGGAGCGGGCAAGAGACCCAGTACTTC
CASSYRSGQETQYF
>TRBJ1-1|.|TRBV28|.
TGTGCCGGACAGTTGAACACTGAAGCTTTCTTT
CAGQLNTEAFF
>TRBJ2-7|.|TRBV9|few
TGTGCCAGCAGCGTGGCCGAACGGAGTACCTACGAGCAGTACTTC
CASSVAERSTYEQYF
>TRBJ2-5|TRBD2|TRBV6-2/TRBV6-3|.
TGTGCCAGCAGCCGACTAGCGGGAGGGACCCAGTACTTC
CASSRLAGGTQYF
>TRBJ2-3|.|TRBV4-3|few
TGCGCCAGCAGCCAACTTAGCGGTACTAGCACAGATACGCAGTATTTT
CASSQLSGTSTDTQYF
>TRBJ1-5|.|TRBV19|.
TGTGCCAGTAGTAAAGGGAATCAGCCCCAGCATTTT
CASSKGNQPQHF
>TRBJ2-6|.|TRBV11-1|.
TGTGCCAGCAGACCTAAACAGGGCTCTGGGGCCAACGTCCTGACTTTC
CASRPKQGSGANVLTF
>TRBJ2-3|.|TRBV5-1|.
TGCGCCAGCAGCTCCATAGCGGATAGCACAGATACGCAGTATTTT
CASSSIADSTDTQYF
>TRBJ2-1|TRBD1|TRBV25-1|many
TGTGCCAGCAGTGATCGCCGGGACAGGGTTTTCGATGAGCAGTTCTTC
CASSDRRDRVFDEQFF
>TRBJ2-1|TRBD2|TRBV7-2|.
TGTGCCAGCAGCGGTACTAGCGGAGTCCACAATGAGCAGTTCTTC
CASSGTSGVHNEQFF
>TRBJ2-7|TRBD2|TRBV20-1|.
TGCAGTGCCGAGGCGGGAGTTCAAGTCGAGCAGTACTTC
CSAEAGVQVEQYF
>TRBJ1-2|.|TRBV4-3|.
TGCGCCAGCAGCCAAGAAGAGATGTTATCCTATAACTATGGCTACACCTTC
CASSQEEMLSYNYGYTF